This passage covers 20 T cell receptor beta chains from one sample sequenced in a study of blood T cells in healthy people across ages. PCR was performed a second time for about 6 to 11 cycles using a sample-barcoded 5' primer and a J-beta primer mix. A single record per CDR3 protein comes from TCRdb applying MiXCR to the 5' RACE reads. The table records over 1.5 million distinct CDR3 sequences, 49% of them present only once. The sample taken for sequencing was blood. Receptors were obtained from a woman aged 40 to 50 in good health.

The gene calls are TRBV4-2 and TRBJ2-1, with D possibly called TRBD1 or TRBD2 (5 bases each). Judging by the DNA end, TRBJ2-7 fits better; the J call may be wrong. In germline, CDR1 is LGHNA, CDR2 YNFKEQ. The CDR3 length is 14 residues. The CDR3 loop is CASSHWGTSYEQYF. Written as DNA, the CDR3 is TGTGCCAGCAGCCATTGGGGGACCTCCTACGAGCAGTACTTC.

The chain couples TRBV28 to TRBJ1-1; 10 bases fit TRBD1. The CDR3 loop spans 13 amino acids. J was trimmed by 4 bases and V by 6 bases; bases with no gene match: 2. CDR1 MDHEN and CDR2 SYDVKM come from the germline V gene. The CDR3 bases are TGTGCCAGCAGGACAGGGGGCCTCACTGAAGCTTTCTTT. Protein: CASRTGGLTEAFF.

The sample holds a few counts of this clonotype. This rearrangement joins TRBV6-1 to TRBJ2-3; no clear D gene. CDR1 and CDR2 (germline): MNHNS, SASEGT. CDR3 size: 15 residues. Trimming stripped 2 bases from V and 4 bases from J, with 13 bases between. CDR3 in DNA: TGTGCCAGCAGTGAAACCCAGCTAGTCGCAGATACGCAGTATTTT. This codes for CASSETQLVADTQYF.

V usage is TRBV2 and J usage is TRBJ2-1; 11 positions match TRBD2. Per germline, CDR1 SNHLY and CDR2 FYNNEI. The CDR3 is 16 residues long. With 6 bases clipped from V and 7 bases from J, the junction kept 11 bases outside the gene matches. CDR3 sequence reads: CASRGGGGLADNEQFF. Written as DNA, the CDR3 is TGTGCCAGCAGAGGTGGGGGGGGACTAGCGGATAATGAGCAGTTCTTC.

About this clonotype itself: At one of its ends the junction is not consistent with the germline gene, which may arise from a read error. The chain has TRBV5-5 and TRBJ2-4; D might be TRBD1 (6 bases). The CDR3 is 12 residues long. Germline CDR1 reads SGHKS; CDR2 reads YYEKEE (reference sequence). This CDR3 is CASSLGQGWEYF. In DNA, the CDR3 is TGTGCCAGCAGTTTGGGACAAGGTTGGGAGTACTTC.

V gene TRBV7-2 combines with J gene TRBJ1-1, with D possibly TRBD1 on 5 matching bases. With 5 bases removed from V and 5 bases from J, the gap between germline ends came to 15 bases. CDR1 is SGHTA and CDR2 is FQGNSA in the germline V gene. CDR3 size: 14 residues. The CDR3 region is CASSRGAGRTEAFF. DNA of the CDR3: TGTGCCAGCAGCCGGGGTGCAGGGAGGACTGAAGCTTTCTTT.

This clonotype has a handful of counts. DNA for the CDR3: TGTGCCAGCAGCCCACAGGGGGCGGATGGATCACCCCTCCACTTT. Amino acid sequence: CASSPQGADGSPLHF. The V and J genes are TRBV7-2 and TRBJ1-6; 9 bases align to TRBD1. Germline CDR1 SGHTA, CDR2 FQGNSA. CDR3 length: 15 residues. Trimming cost V 5 bases and J 10 bases; bases outside gene matches: 9.

This clonotype was detected a few times. The chain employs TRBV29-1 and TRBJ2-3, with unresolved D. V was shortened by 4 bases and J by 3 bases, with 8 bases between the two germline ends. The CDR3 is 12 amino acids. The germline V gene has CDR1 SQVTM and CDR2 ANQGSEA. The DNA for the CDR3 is TGCAGCGTTGTTTGGTCTACAGATACGCAGTATTTT. This codes for CSVVWSTDTQYF.

This clonotype has only a few counts. The chain recombines TRBV4-3 with TRBJ1-2, with D unresolved. Deletions cut 1 base from V and 3 bases from J, with 15 bases between. CDR1 is LGHNA, CDR2 YSLEER, per germline. CDR3 length: 16 residues. For the CDR3, the DNA is TGCGCCAGCAGCCAAGCCCAGTGGAGGGCGGACTATGGCTACACCTTC. Encoded protein: CASSQAQWRADYGYTF.

The V and J genes are TRBV10-3 and TRBJ1-2; 7 bases map to TRBD1. CDR1 ENHRY and CDR2 SYGVKD come from the germline V gene. The CDR3 runs 16 residues. V was pared by 0 bases and J by 4 bases, with 8 bases of the junction left unmatched. For the CDR3, the DNA is TGTGCCATCAGTGAGTCGTATGTAGGGGGCGGCTATGGCTACACCTTC. It encodes CAISESYVGGGYGYTF.

In this sample, this clonotype turned up a few times. The chain carries TRBV7-2 and TRBJ2-4, with D perhaps matching TRBD1 or TRBD2 (8 bases each). This CDR3 has 16 amino acids. V lost 1 base and J lost 10, with 20 bases in between. The V gene's germline CDR1 is SGHTA and CDR2 FQGNSA. CDR3 residues: CASSLGRSGGGRIQYF. Written as DNA, the CDR3 is TGTGCCAGCAGCTTAGGGCGGTCAGGGGGCGGGAGGATTCAGTACTTC.

This clonotype was seen repeatedly, ten times or more. The rearrangement links TRBV5-1 to TRBJ2-1; D may be TRBD2 (6 bases). There are 14 residues in the CDR3. Germline lookup yields CDR1 SGHRS and CDR2 YFSETQ. V lost 3 bases, J lost 5 bases, and 12 bases lay in between. The CDR3 here is CASSSGGYDNEQFF. The CDR3 coding sequence is TGCGCCAGCAGCTCCGGGGGATACGACAATGAGCAGTTCTTC. Drawing the rest from reference TRBV5-1 and TRBJ2-1, the complete variable domain is KAGVTQTPRYLIKTRGQQVTLSCSPISGHRSVSWYQQTPGQGLQFLFEYFSETQRNKGNFPGRFSGRQFSNSRSEMNVSTLELGDSALYLCASSSGGYDNEQFFGPGTRLTVL.

In this sample, this clonotype turned up a few times. The V gene is TRBV9, the J gene TRBJ2-7; TRBD2 might be the D (5 bases). The CDR3 totals 15 residues. Germline V gene data show CDR1 as SGDLS and CDR2 as YYNGEE. Trimming stripped 3 bases from V and 2 bases from J, with 15 bases between. The CDR3 sequence: CASSAHPGVTYEQYF. In DNA, the CDR3 is TGTGCCAGCAGCGCCCACCCCGGGGTTACCTACGAGCAGTACTTC.

In its sample, this clonotype was seen a few times. In nucleotides, the CDR3 is TGTGCCAGCAGCGAGAGGCAGGGCCCACAAGAGACCCAGTACTTC. Translated: CASSERQGPQETQYF. V and J are TRBV14 and TRBJ2-5; D possibly corresponds to TRBD1 (5 bases). This CDR3 spans 15 amino acids. Looked up from germline, CDR1 is SGHDN and CDR2 is FVKESK. The V gene lost 5 bases and the J gene lost 2 bases, with 15 bases spanning the gap.

A note on this clonotype: A junction end diverges from the germline sequence, so it may reflect a read error. The CDR3 coding sequence is TGTGCCAGCAGCTTTGCGACACCGGGCGCGACAGGTACGCAGTATTTT. Encoded protein: CASSFATPGATGTQYF. The chain uses TRBV7-8 and TRBJ2-3; D may be TRBD1 (6 bases). The CDR3 has 16 amino acids. Germline CDR1 reads SGHVS; CDR2 reads FQNEAQ.

This sequence joins TRBV4-2 and TRBJ2-7; D ambiguous. Germline lookup yields CDR1 LGHNA and CDR2 YNFKEQ. This CDR3 comprises 13 residues. V shed 4 bases and J shed 2 bases, with 9 bases lying between them. CDR3 nucleotide sequence: TGTGCCAGCAGCCGAGAGACGGCCTACGAGCAGTACTTC. This codes for CASSRETAYEQYF.

In this sample, this clonotype turned up a few times. The chain uses TRBV7-9 and TRBJ2-5; D is perhaps TRBD2 (6 bases). V lost 4 bases and J lost 5, with 17 bases in between. Germline V gene lookup returns CDR1 SEHNR and CDR2 FQNEAQ (reference sequence). The CDR3 covers 15 residues. The CDR3, as DNA: TGTGCCAGCAGCTCCCCGGGGGTAGGAGAGGAGACCCAGTACTTC. Translation gives CASSSPGVGEETQYF.

The rearrangement joins TRBV9 to TRBJ2-5; D might be TRBD2 (7 bases). Germline CDR1 SGDLS, CDR2 YYNGEE. Trimming cost V 0 bases and J 1 base, with 13 bases left between them. The CDR3 contains 16 residues. CDR3 sequence reads: CASSVEGGGTQETQYF. The CDR3 DNA follows: TGTGCCAGCAGCGTAGAGGGCGGGGGCACCCAAGAGACCCAGTACTTC.

Remarks on this clonotype: The junction and the germline gene differ at one end; a read error may be behind it. The J gene is TRBJ1-1, the V gene TRBV20-1, with D perhaps matching TRBD1 (5 bases). Germline lookup yields CDR1 DFQATT and CDR2 SNEGSKA (reference sequence). The CDR3 covers 14 residues. The chain's CDR3 is CSARDSAGNTEAFF. The CDR3 DNA is TGCAGTGCTAGAGATAGCGCAGGGAACACTGAGGCTTTCTTT.

This chain uses TRBV10-3 with TRBJ2-5; a weak D match, TRBD1 (5 bases). This CDR3 contains 12 residues. CDR1 and CDR2 from the germline V gene are ENHRY and SYGVKD. Between the trimmed V and J ends, which lost 10 bases and 5 bases, there was a span of 14 bases. The CDR3: CATFQGGETQYF. The DNA for the CDR3 is TGTGCCACGTTCCAGGGTGGTGAGACCCAGTACTTC.